Listed below are T cell receptor beta chains from one sample, sequenced in a study of human T cells and chemical hapten exposure. TCRdb reanalysed the RACE reads using MiXCR and keeps one entry per CDR3 protein. Of roughly 98,000 distinct CDR3 sequences in the sample, under 15% were seen once. Sequences were derived from whole blood, sampled in connection with sensitization to the hapten diphenylcyclopropenone (DPC). The receptors were gathered from a woman in her forties with alopecia areata. Some clones in this sample may be carry-over from other donors' samples. Each CDR3 is given with its conserved first and last residue. The D gene is left open where the match is weak. Expanded clones get a size class; other rows say once, few or many, or leave the size out.

D gene	CDR3 length	clone size	V gene	J gene	CDR3 DNA	CDR3 protein
TRBD2	18	many	TRBV4-3	TRBJ2-3	TGCGCCAGCAGCCACTCCCCACCCGGACTAGCCCAAACAGATACGCAGTATTTT	CASSHSPPGLAQTDTQYF
.	14	once	TRBV11-2	TRBJ2-1	TGTGCCAGCAGCTTAGAACTAGCCCGCAATGAGCAGTTCTTC	CASSLELARNEQFF
.	15	.	TRBV2	TRBJ1-5	TGTGCCAGCAATGCCGGGACAATGTTCAATCAGCCCCAGCATTTT	CASNAGTMFNQPQHF
.	13	.	TRBV11-3	TRBJ2-1	TGTGCCAGCAGCTTAAACGTAATTAATGAGCAGTTCTTC	CASSLNVINEQFF
TRBD2	11	many	TRBV20-1	TRBJ2-7	TGCAGTGCTAGCGGGAGGGTTGAGCAGTACTTC	CSASGRVEQYF
TRBD2	17	.	TRBV10-3	TRBJ2-7	TGTGCCTCCCATTCAGTCCCCACTAGCGGGAGCTCCTACGAGCAGTACTTC	CASHSVPTSGSSYEQYF
.	13	.	TRBV2	TRBJ2-1	TGTGCCAGCAGTAGTGGACCATACAATGAGCAGTTCTTC	CASSSGPYNEQFF
.	15	few	TRBV11-2	TRBJ2-3	TGTGCCAGCAGCTTGATCAGGGGAGATAAAGATACGCAGTATTTT	CASSLIRGDKDTQYF
.	15	.	TRBV30	TRBJ1-6	TGTGCCTGGAGTGAAACACAAAAAGTCCATTCACCCCTCCACTTT	CAWSETQKVHSPLHF
.	14	many	TRBV28	TRBJ2-7	TGTGCCAGCAGTGTCCACAGAGGATCCTACGAGCAGTACTTC	CASSVHRGSYEQYF
TRBD2	16	many	TRBV5-1	TRBJ2-3	TGCGCCAGCAGCCAACTGACTAGCGGGAGCGGGGATACGCAGTATTTT	CASSQLTSGSGDTQYF
.	12	.	TRBV6-2/TRBV6-3	TRBJ2-7	TGTGCCAGCTCCCGAAACTGGGGCGAGCAGTACTTC	CASSRNWGEQYF
.	16	few	TRBV7-2	TRBJ1-3	TGTGCCAGCAGCTTAGCGCGGGGGATCTCTGGAAACACCATATATTTT	CASSLARGISGNTIYF
.	15	many	TRBV19	TRBJ2-1	TGTGCCAGTAGTTACCCCACAGGATTATACAATGAGCAGTTCTTC	CASSYPTGLYNEQFF
.	14	.	TRBV27	TRBJ2-7	TGTGCCAGCAGTGCCCGGGGCGGCCCCTACGAGCAGTACTTC	CASSARGGPYEQYF
TRBD2	14	.	TRBV10-3	TRBJ2-7	TGTGCCATCAGTGGCCGGGAGGGCGTCCACGAGCAGTACTTC	CAISGREGVHEQYF
.	14	few	TRBV7-7	TRBJ2-5	TGTGCTAGCAGCTTAGAACCCTGGGGTGAGACCCAGTACTTC	CASSLEPWGETQYF
.	19	.	TRBV7-8	TRBJ1-5	TGTGCCAGCAGCCAACGGACCGGCCACGGACCCTATAGCAATCAGCCCCAGCATTTT	CASSQRTGHGPYSNQPQHF
.	14	many	TRBV19	TRBJ2-3	TGTGCCAGTACCGTTACCTTTCCCACAGATACGCAGTATTTT	CASTVTFPTDTQYF
.	14	.	TRBV25-1	TRBJ2-7	TGTGCCAGCAGTGAGGGCAGGGATCACTACAAGCAGTACTTC	CASSEGRDHYKQYF
.	16	.	TRBV7-6	TRBJ2-5	TGTGCCAGCAGCTTAGCCATCTCCCAAGCGATGGAGACCCAGTACTTC	CASSLAISQAMETQYF
.	18	.	TRBV20-1	TRBJ2-5	TGCAGTGCTATTGCGGGTACCAGGGACCCAGGGTTGGGGGAGACCCAGTACTTC	CSAIAGTRDPGLGETQYF
TRBD2	17	few	TRBV20-1	TRBJ2-3	TGCAGTGCTAGAGATCCTTTAGCGGGAGGGAGCACAGATACGCAGTATTTT	CSARDPLAGGSTDTQYF
.	16	many	TRBV19	TRBJ2-3	TGTGCCAGTAGTCGCCCCCCTTACCAGGGTCCAGATACGCAGTATTTT	CASSRPPYQGPDTQYF
TRBD1	14	.	TRBV30	TRBJ1-1	TGTGCCTGGAGTGTACTGGGACAGGGGGCTGAAGCTTTCTTT	CAWSVLGQGAEAFF
.	14	.	TRBV7-9	TRBJ2-1	TGTGCCAGCAGCCCGGTGACTAGGCTGGAGGAGCAGTTCTTC	CASSPVTRLEEQFF
TRBD2	13	.	TRBV7-2	TRBJ2-3	TGTGCCAGTCGGGCGGGAGGGCTGGATACGCAGTATTTT	CASRAGGLDTQYF
.	13	.	TRBV25-1	TRBJ1-6	TGTGTCAGCAAGTGGGGCTTGGAATCACCCCTCCACTTT	CVSKWGLESPLHF
.	10	.	TRBV28	TRBJ2-1	TGTGCCACACGGCACAATGAGCAGTTCTTC	CATRHNEQFF
.	16	few	TRBV4-2	TRBJ2-2	TGTGCCAGCAGCCAAGATGGTTTAGGGGCTGGCGGGGAGCTGTTTTTT	CASSQDGLGAGGELFF
TRBD1	14	.	TRBV9	TRBJ2-5	TGTGCCAGCAGCGCTGGACAGGGGTCGGAGACCCAGTACTTC	CASSAGQGSETQYF
.	11	.	TRBV6-2/TRBV6-3	TRBJ2-7	TGTGCCAGCCGCGGGGCCTACGAGCAGTACTTC	CASRGAYEQYF
TRBD2	18	few	TRBV5-4	TRBJ2-7	TGTGCCAGCAGCTTGGGGGCAGGAACTAGCGGGAGTCAATACGAGCAGTACTTC	CASSLGAGTSGSQYEQYF
TRBD1	15	.	TRBV4-3	TRBJ1-6	TGCGCCAGCAGCCAAGCCGACAGGGCCGGATCACCCCTCCACTTT	CASSQADRAGSPLHF
.	15	many	TRBV28	TRBJ2-1	TGTGCCAGCAGTTTAGCGGGACCCTACTACAATGAGCAGTTCTTC	CASSLAGPYYNEQFF
.	14	many	TRBV7-6	TRBJ2-1	TGTGCCAGCAGCCCTTGGGACGGAGGGGATGAGCAGTTCTTC	CASSPWDGGDEQFF
.	14	few	TRBV12-3/TRBV12-4	TRBJ2-3	TGTGCCAGCAGCCCGCCACCCACAGGGTGGGAGCAGTATTTT	CASSPPPTGWEQYF
.	12	few	TRBV2	TRBJ2-3	TGTGCCAGCAGCGGCGGAGACTATACGCAGTATTTT	CASSGGDYTQYF
.	10	few	TRBV11-2	TRBJ2-2	TGTGCCACCGGTACCGGGGAGCTGTTTTTT	CATGTGELFF
.	14	many	TRBV29-1	TRBJ2-3	TGCAGCGCCCAGGGGCTAGCGGGCACAGATACGCAGTATTTT	CSAQGLAGTDTQYF
.	13	.	TRBV6-2/TRBV6-3	TRBJ2-7	TGTGCCAGCAGCCGTACAGGGTCTCGTGAGCAGTACTTC	CASSRTGSREQYF
TRBD1	15	.	TRBV5-5	TRBJ1-2	TGTGCCAGCAGCCTGGGACAGTCCACCCGCTTCGGCTACACCTTC	CASSLGQSTRFGYTF
.	15	.	TRBV10-3	TRBJ2-4	TGTGCCATCAGTGAGAAGGGGCCCCCAGGAAACATTCAGTACTTC	CAISEKGPPGNIQYF
.	11	many	TRBV12-3/TRBV12-4	TRBJ2-1	TGTGCCAGCAGCCTCCGCGGTGAGCAGTTCTTC	CASSLRGEQFF
.	11	many	TRBV20-1	TRBJ2-7	TGCAGTGCTAAGACAGCCTACGAGCAGTACTTC	CSAKTAYEQYF
.	14	many	TRBV29-1	TRBJ2-1	TGCAGCGTGACAGAAACTAGCTCCTACAATGAGCAGTTCTTC	CSVTETSSYNEQFF
TRBD2	13	.	TRBV29-1	TRBJ2-1	TGCAGCATCGGGACTAGGAGTAGGAATGAGCAGTTCTTC	CSIGTRSRNEQFF
.	13	.	TRBV28	TRBJ2-7	TGTGCCAGCAGTTTAAGGTACTCCTACGAGCAGTACTTC	CASSLRYSYEQYF
TRBD2	15	few	TRBV30	TRBJ2-7	TGTGCCTGGAGTTACGCTAGCGGGAGCGTTGGCGAGCAGTACTTC	CAWSYASGSVGEQYF
.	15	.	TRBV28	TRBJ2-5	TGTGCCAGCAGTTTGGCCCCCGGGTGGCAAGAGACCCAGTACTTC	CASSLAPGWQETQYF
.	13	many	TRBV28	TRBJ2-3	TGTGCCAGCAGTTTGGTTGGCCGCGATACGCAGTATTTT	CASSLVGRDTQYF
TRBD1	16	few	TRBV9	TRBJ2-7	TGTGCCAGCAGCGGTGGGAGGACAGGGTATAATTACGAGCAGTACTTC	CASSGGRTGYNYEQYF